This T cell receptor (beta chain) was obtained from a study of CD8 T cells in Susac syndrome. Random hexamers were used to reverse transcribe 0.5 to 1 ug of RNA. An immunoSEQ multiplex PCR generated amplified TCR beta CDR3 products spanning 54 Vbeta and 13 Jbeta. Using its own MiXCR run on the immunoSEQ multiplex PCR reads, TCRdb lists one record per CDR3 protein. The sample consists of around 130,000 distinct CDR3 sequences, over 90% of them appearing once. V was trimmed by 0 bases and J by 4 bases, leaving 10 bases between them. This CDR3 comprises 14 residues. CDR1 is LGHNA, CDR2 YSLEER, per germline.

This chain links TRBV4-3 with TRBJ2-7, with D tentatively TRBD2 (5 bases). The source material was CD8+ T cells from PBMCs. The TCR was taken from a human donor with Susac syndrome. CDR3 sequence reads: CASSQEREGYEQYF. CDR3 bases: TGCGCCAGCAGCCAAGAGAGGGAAGGGTACGAGCAGTACTTC.